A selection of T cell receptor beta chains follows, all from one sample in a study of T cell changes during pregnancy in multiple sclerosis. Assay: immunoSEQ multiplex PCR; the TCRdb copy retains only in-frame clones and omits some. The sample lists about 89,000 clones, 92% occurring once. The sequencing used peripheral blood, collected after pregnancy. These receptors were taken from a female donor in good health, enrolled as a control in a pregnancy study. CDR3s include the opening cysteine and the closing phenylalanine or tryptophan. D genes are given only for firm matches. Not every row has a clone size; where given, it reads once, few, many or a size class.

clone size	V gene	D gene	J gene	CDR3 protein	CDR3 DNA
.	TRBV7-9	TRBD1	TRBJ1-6	CASSPQGINSPLHF	TGTGCCAGCAGCCCACAGGGGATCAATTCACCCCTCCACTTT
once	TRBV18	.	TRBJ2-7	CASSPAPLRGEAYEQYF	TGTGCCAGCTCACCGGCTCCCCTAAGAGGGGAGGCCTACGAGCAGTACTTC
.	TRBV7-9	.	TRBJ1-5	CASSLFEKPQHF	TGTGCCAGCAGCTTATTTGAGAAGCCCCAGCATTTT
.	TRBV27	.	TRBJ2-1	CASSFEGTIAYNEQFF	TGTGCCAGCAGTTTTGAGGGAACAATCGCCTACAATGAGCAGTTCTTC
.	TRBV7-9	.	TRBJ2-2	CASTKQDTGELFF	TGTGCCAGCACCAAACAAGACACCGGGGAGCTGTTTTTT
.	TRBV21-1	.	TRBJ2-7	CASSNPRMPGIHEQYF	TGTGCCAGCAGCAATCCCCGGATGCCAGGGATCCACGAGCAGTACTTC
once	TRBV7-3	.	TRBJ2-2	CASSPRQTTGELFF	TGTGCCAGCAGCCCCCGACAGACCACCGGGGAGCTGTTTTTT
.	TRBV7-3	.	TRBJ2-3	CASSSSRDTDTQYF	TGTGCCAGCAGCTCGTCTCGGGACACAGATACGCAGTATTTT
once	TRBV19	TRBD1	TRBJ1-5	CASSTSGTGNIHQPQHF	TGTGCCAGTAGTACATCCGGGACAGGGAATATCCATCAGCCCCAGCATTTT
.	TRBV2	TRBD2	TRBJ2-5	CASSNPLGAGAGETQYF	TGTGCCAGCAGTAACCCTCTGGGTGCGGGAGCGGGGGAGACCCAGTACTTC
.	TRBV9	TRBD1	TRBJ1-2	CASSVESRGYGYTF	TGTGCCAGCAGCGTAGAGAGCAGGGGGTATGGCTACACCTTC
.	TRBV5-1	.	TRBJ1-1	CASMRSSGETEAFF	TGCGCCAGCATGAGGTCCTCTGGGGAGACTGAAGCTTTCTTT
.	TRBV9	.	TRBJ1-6	CASSRADRTPNSPLHF	TGTGCCAGCAGCCGTGCAGACAGGACACCCAATTCACCCCTCCACTTT
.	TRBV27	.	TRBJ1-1	CASQGLTNTEAFF	TGTGCCAGCCAGGGGCTTACGAACACTGAAGCTTTCTTT
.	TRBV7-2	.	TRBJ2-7	CASSSPMEVKNGQYF	TGTGCCAGCAGCTCACCCATGGAGGTAAAAAATGGGCAGTACTTC
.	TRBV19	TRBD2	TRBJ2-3	CASTPTSGRTDTQYF	TGTGCCAGTACCCCGACTAGCGGGAGAACAGATACGCAGTATTTT
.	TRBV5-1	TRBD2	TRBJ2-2	CASSPWTSGRALGTGELFF	TGCGCCAGCAGCCCTTGGACTAGCGGGAGGGCCCTGGGCACCGGGGAGCTGTTTTTT
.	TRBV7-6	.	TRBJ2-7	CASSLALGEQYF	TGTGCCAGCAGCTTAGCTCTCGGCGAGCAGTACTTC
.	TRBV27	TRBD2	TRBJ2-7	CASSLGAGEFLGEQYF	TGTGCCAGCAGTTTGGGCGCGGGAGAATTTTTGGGGGAGCAGTACTTC
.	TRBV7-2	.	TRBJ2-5	CASSYGQLQETQYF	TGTGCCAGCAGCTATGGACAGTTACAAGAGACCCAGTACTTC
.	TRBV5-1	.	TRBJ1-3	CASSWGGEVTGNTIYF	TGCGCCAGCAGCTGGGGGGGTGAGGTGACTGGAAACACCATATATTTT
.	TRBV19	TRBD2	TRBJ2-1	CASSIRLAAYNEQFF	TGTGCCAGTAGTATTAGACTAGCGGCCTACAATGAGCAGTTCTTC